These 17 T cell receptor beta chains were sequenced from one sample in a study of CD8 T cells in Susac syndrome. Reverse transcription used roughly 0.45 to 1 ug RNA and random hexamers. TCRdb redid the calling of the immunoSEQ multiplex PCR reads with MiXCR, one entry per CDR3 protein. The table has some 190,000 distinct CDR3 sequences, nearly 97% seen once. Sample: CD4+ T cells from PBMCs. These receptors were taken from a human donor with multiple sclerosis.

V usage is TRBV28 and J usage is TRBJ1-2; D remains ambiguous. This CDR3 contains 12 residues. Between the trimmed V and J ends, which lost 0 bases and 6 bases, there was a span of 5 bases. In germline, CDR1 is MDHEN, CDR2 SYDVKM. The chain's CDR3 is CASSLWVDGYTF. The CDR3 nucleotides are TGTGCCAGCAGTTTATGGGTAGATGGCTACACCTTC.

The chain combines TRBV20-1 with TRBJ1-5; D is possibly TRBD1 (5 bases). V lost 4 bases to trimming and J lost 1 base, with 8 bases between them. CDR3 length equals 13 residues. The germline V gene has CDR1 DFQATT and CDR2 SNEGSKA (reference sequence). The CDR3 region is CSAIQVSNQPQHF. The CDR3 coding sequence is TGCAGTGCTATACAGGTCAGCAATCAGCCCCAGCATTTT.

The CDR3 sequence is CASSLGAALSYNEQFF. CDR3 bases: TGTGCCAGCAGCTTAGGGGCGGCCCTCTCCTACAATGAGCAGTTCTTC. The chain is built from TRBV7-8 and TRBJ2-1; D is ambiguous. Trimming stripped 1 base from V and 0 bases from J, with 10 bases between. This CDR3 is built from 16 residues. The germline V gene encodes CDR1 SGHVS and CDR2 FQNEAQ.

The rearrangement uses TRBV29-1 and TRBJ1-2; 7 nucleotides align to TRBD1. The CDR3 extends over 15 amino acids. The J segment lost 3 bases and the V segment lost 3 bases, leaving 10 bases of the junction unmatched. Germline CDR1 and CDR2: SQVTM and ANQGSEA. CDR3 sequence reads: CSVDPQGRADYGYTF. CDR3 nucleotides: TGCAGCGTTGATCCACAGGGGAGGGCGGACTATGGCTACACCTTC.

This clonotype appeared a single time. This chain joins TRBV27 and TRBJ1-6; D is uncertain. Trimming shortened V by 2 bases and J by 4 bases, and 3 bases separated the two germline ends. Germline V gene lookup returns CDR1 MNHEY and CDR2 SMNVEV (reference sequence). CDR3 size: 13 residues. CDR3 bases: TGTGCCAGCAGTTTACTTTATAATTCACCCCTCCACTTT. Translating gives CASSLLYNSPLHF.

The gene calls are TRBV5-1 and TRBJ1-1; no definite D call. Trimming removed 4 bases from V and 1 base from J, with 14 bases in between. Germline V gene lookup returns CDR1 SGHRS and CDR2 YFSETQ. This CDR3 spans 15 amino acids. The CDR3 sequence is CASSRDPSGNTEAFF. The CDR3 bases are TGCGCCAGCAGCCGGGATCCCTCTGGGAACACTGAAGCTTTCTTT.

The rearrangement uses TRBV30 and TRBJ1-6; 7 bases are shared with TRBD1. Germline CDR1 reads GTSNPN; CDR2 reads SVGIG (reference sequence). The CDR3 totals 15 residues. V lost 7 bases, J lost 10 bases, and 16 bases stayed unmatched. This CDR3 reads CAFGRGPTSPSPLHF. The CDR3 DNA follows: TGTGCCTTCGGAAGGGGGCCCACCTCCCCCTCACCCCTCCACTTT.

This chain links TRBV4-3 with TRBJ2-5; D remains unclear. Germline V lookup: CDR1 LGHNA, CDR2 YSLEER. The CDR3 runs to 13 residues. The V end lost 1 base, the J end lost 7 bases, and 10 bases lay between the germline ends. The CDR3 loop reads CASSQVVLMTQYF. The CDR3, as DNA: TGCGCCAGCAGCCAAGTCGTACTCATGACCCAGTACTTC.

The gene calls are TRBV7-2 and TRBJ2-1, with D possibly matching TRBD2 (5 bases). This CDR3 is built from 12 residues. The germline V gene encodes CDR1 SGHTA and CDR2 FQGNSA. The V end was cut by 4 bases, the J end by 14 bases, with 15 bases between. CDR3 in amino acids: CASSSWVAREFF. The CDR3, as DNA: TGTGCCAGCAGCTCCTGGGTAGCGAGGGAGTTCTTC.

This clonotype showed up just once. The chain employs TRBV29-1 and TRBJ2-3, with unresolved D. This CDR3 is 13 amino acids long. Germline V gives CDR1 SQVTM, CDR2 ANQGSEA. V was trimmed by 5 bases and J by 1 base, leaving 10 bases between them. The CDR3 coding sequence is TGCAGCGTTCTCGGGCACGGCACAGATACGCAGTATTTT. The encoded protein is CSVLGHGTDTQYF.

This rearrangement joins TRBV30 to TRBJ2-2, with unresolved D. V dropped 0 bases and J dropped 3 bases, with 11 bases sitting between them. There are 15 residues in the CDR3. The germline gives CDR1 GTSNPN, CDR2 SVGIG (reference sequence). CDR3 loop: CAWSVRVFDTGELFF. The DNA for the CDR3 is TGTGCCTGGAGTGTAAGAGTGTTCGACACCGGGGAGCTGTTTTTT.

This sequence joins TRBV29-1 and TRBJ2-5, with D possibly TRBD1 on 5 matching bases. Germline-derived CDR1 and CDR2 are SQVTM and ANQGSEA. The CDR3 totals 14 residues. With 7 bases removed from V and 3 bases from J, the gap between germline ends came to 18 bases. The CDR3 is CSAEAPREEETQYF. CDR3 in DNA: TGCAGCGCCGAGGCCCCCAGGGAAGAAGAGACCCAGTACTTC.

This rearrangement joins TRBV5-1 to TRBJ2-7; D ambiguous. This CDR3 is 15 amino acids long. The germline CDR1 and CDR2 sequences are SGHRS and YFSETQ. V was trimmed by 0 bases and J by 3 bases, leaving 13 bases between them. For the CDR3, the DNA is TGCGCCAGCAGCTTGGGGTCGGTGGAGAACTACGAGCAGTACTTC. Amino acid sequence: CASSLGSVENYEQYF.

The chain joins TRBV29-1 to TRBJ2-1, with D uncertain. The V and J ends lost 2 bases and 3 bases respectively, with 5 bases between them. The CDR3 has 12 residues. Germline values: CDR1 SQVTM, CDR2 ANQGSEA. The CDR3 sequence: CSVESSYNEQFF. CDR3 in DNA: TGCAGCGTTGAATCTAGCTACAATGAGCAGTTCTTC.

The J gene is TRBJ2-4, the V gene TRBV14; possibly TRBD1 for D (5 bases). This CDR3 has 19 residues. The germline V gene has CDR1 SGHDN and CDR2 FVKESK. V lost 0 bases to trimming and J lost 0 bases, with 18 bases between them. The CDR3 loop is CASSQDPYAGQLAKNIQYF. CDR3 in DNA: TGTGCCAGCAGCCAAGATCCTTACGCAGGGCAACTAGCCAAAAACATTCAGTACTTC.

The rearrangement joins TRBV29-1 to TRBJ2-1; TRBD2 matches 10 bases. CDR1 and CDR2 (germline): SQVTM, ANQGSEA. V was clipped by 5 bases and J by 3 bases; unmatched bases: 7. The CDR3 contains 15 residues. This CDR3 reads CSVKRGGQVYNEQFF. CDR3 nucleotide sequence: TGCAGCGTTAAGCGGGGGGGCCAGGTCTACAATGAGCAGTTCTTC.

The CDR3: CSARALGWNQPQHF. CDR3 sequence (DNA): TGCAGTGCTAGAGCCTTGGGTTGGAATCAGCCCCAGCATTTT. The chain links TRBV20-1 to TRBJ1-5; no reliable D call. V dropped 1 base and J dropped 4 bases, with 11 bases sitting between them. The CDR3 consists of 14 residues. CDR1 and CDR2 from the germline V gene are DFQATT and SNEGSKA (reference sequence).